These 17 T cell receptor beta chains were all obtained from the same sample, sequenced in a study of T cell responses to AZD1222 COVID-19 vaccine. Only in-frame clones appear in the TCRdb table, and some are missing; sequencing was by immunoSEQ multiplex PCR. This sample carries roughly 250,000 clones, 90% to 95% of them seen once, and the ten largest clones take around 0.57%. Sequencing was performed on peripheral blood, taken on day 0 of AZD1222 vaccination. These receptors came from an adult in good health.

The gene calls are TRBV5-1 and TRBJ1-1; unclear D gene. V was clipped by 4 bases and J by 2 bases, with 15 bases between them. The germline gives CDR1 SGHRS, CDR2 YFSETQ. The CDR3 length is 15 residues. The CDR3 loop reads CASSPNPASNTEAFF. In DNA, the CDR3 is TGCGCCAGCAGCCCGAACCCTGCTTCCAACACTGAAGCTTTCTTT.

The CDR3 reads CASSSQGSQETQYF. The CDR3 region has the DNA TGCGCCAGCAGCTCCCAGGGCTCCCAAGAGACCCAGTACTTC. The J gene is TRBJ2-5, the V gene TRBV5-1; perhaps TRBD1 as D (5 bases). The length of the CDR3 is 14 residues. Germline V CDR1 and CDR2: SGHRS, YFSETQ. Trimming took off 3 bases at V and 1 base at J, with 10 bases between the two ends.

CDR3: CAGEGARGYTF. The CDR3 region has the DNA TGTGCCGGCGAAGGGGCACGGGGCTACACCTTC. The J gene is TRBJ1-2, the V gene TRBV28; perhaps TRBD1 as D (5 bases). Germline V CDR1 and CDR2: MDHEN, SYDVKM. The CDR3 length is 11 residues. Trimming shortened V by 11 bases and J by 8 bases, and 15 bases separated the two germline ends.

The chain couples TRBV7-2 to TRBJ1-5; 11 nucleotides agree with TRBD1. Germline lookup yields CDR1 SGHTA and CDR2 FQGNSA. V shed 4 bases, J shed 6 bases, and the junction held 8 bases outside the gene matches. The CDR3 runs to 16 residues. CDR3 in amino acids: CASSYGQGAQGQPQHF. For the CDR3, the DNA is TGTGCCAGCAGCTACGGACAGGGGGCTCAAGGTCAGCCCCAGCATTTT.

With regard to this clone: One end of the junction varies from germline; a read error may be responsible. The rearrangement uses TRBV4-3 and TRBJ1-2; the match to TRBD1 covers 8 bases. This CDR3 has 15 residues. From germline, CDR1 is LGHNA and CDR2 YSLEER. The CDR3: CASSKDRGSDYGYTF. The CDR3 coding sequence is TGCGCCAGCAGCAAAGACAGGGGTTCCGACTATGGCTACACCTTC.

This clone was found once. The rearrangement joins TRBV20-1 to TRBJ2-3, with 12 bases matching TRBD2. Germline loops: CDR1 DFQATT, CDR2 SNEGSKA (reference sequence). This CDR3 is 14 amino acids long. V dropped 3 bases and J dropped 6; count of bases not matched to a gene: 4. CDR3 residues: CSASPSGRGDTQYF. CDR3 coding DNA: TGCAGTGCTAGTCCTAGCGGGAGGGGCGATACGCAGTATTTT.

This chain joins TRBV3-1 (or the pseudogene TRBV3-2) and TRBJ1-4; no definite D call. Germline CDR1 reads LGHDT; CDR2 reads YNNKEL (reference sequence). The CDR3 has 15 amino acids. V was shortened by 4 bases and J by 2 bases, with 11 bases between the two germline ends. The CDR3 sequence is CASSPGGVTNEKLFF. In DNA form, the CDR3 reads TGTGCCAGCAGCCCGGGCGGGGTTACTAATGAAAAACTGTTTTTT.

The V call is TRBV6-1, the J call TRBJ2-1, with TRBD2 as a possible D gene (6 bases). The CDR3 extends over 16 amino acids. Per germline, CDR1 MNHNS and CDR2 SASEGT. Trimming left V 3 bases short and J 0 bases short, with 12 bases between. CDR3 region: CASSEAGTPSYNEQFF. DNA of the CDR3: TGTGCCAGCAGTGAGGCCGGGACTCCCTCCTACAATGAGCAGTTCTTC.

The chain joins TRBV30 to TRBJ2-7; D might be TRBD2 (6 bases). V was clipped by 0 bases and J by 2 bases, with 17 bases between them. This CDR3 comprises 16 residues. Germline V lookup: CDR1 GTSNPN, CDR2 SVGIG (reference sequence). The CDR3 DNA sequence: TGTGCCTGGAGTGTACCGGCCGGGAGAACAGCCTACGAGCAGTACTTC. Its protein product is CAWSVPAGRTAYEQYF.

The chain links TRBV7-3 to TRBJ2-1; 9 positions agree with TRBD2. The germline CDR1 and CDR2 sequences are SGHTA and FQGTGA. V trimming: 2 bases; J trimming: 0 bases; junction bases outside the gene matches: 8. The CDR3 covers 18 residues. In DNA form, the CDR3 reads TGTGCCAGCAGCTTACTTCCTAGCGGGATGAGCTCCTACAATGAGCAGTTCTTC. Translated: CASSLLPSGMSSYNEQFF.

V usage is TRBV11-2 and J usage is TRBJ2-2; D not certain. The CDR3 sequence is 13 residues long. Trimming took 5 bases from V and 7 from J, leaving 11 bases between them. Looked up from germline, CDR1 is SGHAT and CDR2 is FQNNGV. The CDR3 DNA sequence: TGTGCCAGCAGCCTGTCGGGTTTCGGGGAGCTGTTTTTT. Its translation is CASSLSGFGELFF.

The V call is TRBV2, the J call TRBJ1-6; D uncertain. The V gene lost 4 bases and the J gene lost 5 bases, with 15 bases spanning the gap. The germline V gene encodes CDR1 SNHLY and CDR2 FYNNEI. The CDR3 loop spans 16 amino acids. In DNA, the CDR3 is TGTGCCAGCAGTGTAAGAAGGGTGTCCAATAATTCACCCCTCCACTTT. Amino acids: CASSVRRVSNNSPLHF.

The V gene is TRBV18, the J gene TRBJ2-2; no clear D gene. The CDR3 has 13 residues. CDR1 is KGHSH and CDR2 is LQKENI in the germline V gene. The V gene lost 2 bases and the J gene lost 4 bases, with 5 bases spanning the gap. This CDR3 is CASSPESTGELFF. The CDR3 DNA sequence: TGTGCCAGCTCACCAGAGAGCACCGGGGAGCTGTTTTTT.

This chain joins TRBV29-1 and TRBJ2-6; the D is unclear. The CDR3 is 13 amino acids. V was trimmed by 3 bases and J by 4 bases, leaving 7 bases between them. Germline V CDR1 and CDR2: SQVTM, ANQGSEA. In DNA, the CDR3 is TGCAGCGTTGACTTCGACGGGGCCAACGTCCTGACTTTC. It codes for CSVDFDGANVLTF.

In DNA, the CDR3 is TGTGCCAGCAGTGCTAGCGGGGGGGCGGGAGAGACCCAGTACTTC. It translates to CASSASGGAGETQYF. The rearrangement links TRBV28 to TRBJ2-5; 12 bases are a match to TRBD2. With 5 bases clipped from V and 4 bases from J, the junction kept 5 bases outside the gene matches. In germline, CDR1 is MDHEN, CDR2 SYDVKM. The CDR3 spans 15 residues.

This chain links TRBV9 with TRBJ1-4; no clear D gene. The CDR3 spans 16 residues. Germline V gene lookup returns CDR1 SGDLS and CDR2 YYNGEE. V dropped 4 bases and J dropped 4 bases, with 17 bases sitting between them. The CDR3 coding sequence is TGTGCCAGCAGCCCCGGCCCCTGGGGATTTAATGAAAAACTGTTTTTT. Protein: CASSPGPWGFNEKLFF.

The V call is TRBV27, the J call TRBJ2-1; D possibly uses TRBD1 or TRBD2 (5 bases each). This CDR3 region has 14 residues. CDR1 is MNHEY and CDR2 is SMNVEV in the germline V gene (reference sequence). Trimming took off 2 bases at V and 9 bases at J, with 14 bases between the two ends. The CDR3 bases are TGTGCCAGCAGTTTAGGTGACCGGGGCGCTGAGCAGTTCTTC. It encodes CASSLGDRGAEQFF.